This T cell receptor (beta chain) is from a study of blood T cell repertoires in COVID-19. About the research overall: Researchers got acute and convalescent COVID-19 samples from the United States, Italy and Spain.

This CDR3 contains 13 residues. V lost 3 bases and J lost 8, with 10 bases in between. Per germline, CDR1 KGHSH and CDR2 LQKENI. Original processing notes: Using reference gene primer amplification, nucleated cell counts were estimated. TCRdb's table, derived via immunoSEQ multiplex PCR, lists solely in-frame clones and lacks some. V, J and clone size were drawn from that table, and D and trimming were deduced from the DNA. The sample has about 69,000 clones; just over 90% are singletons. This chain links TRBV18 with TRBJ1-4; D is unresolved. The receptor's source is a woman between 18 and 29 years old with acute or convalescent COVID-19. Sequenced input: peripheral blood. The CDR3, as DNA: TGTGCCAGCTCACCTGACTTGAGCGAAAAACTGTTTTTT. It translates to CASSPDLSEKLFF.